The 20 T cell receptor beta chains listed next were all sequenced from one sample in a study of CD8 T cells in ankylosing spondylitis. Each CDR3 protein is one row after TCRdb ran MiXCR on the 5' RACE reads. The profile shows roughly 130,000 distinct CDR3 sequences, 12% to 15% of them singletons. Sequenced input: blood, either unsorted or a sorted T cell fraction (not recorded which). These receptors all stem from a female donor with ankylosing spondylitis or in good health (not recorded which).

The chain links TRBV6-5 to TRBJ1-1, with D possibly TRBD1 on 6 matching bases. This CDR3 is 15 amino acids long. The V end was cut by 4 bases, the J end by 8 bases, with 20 bases between. The germline V gene has CDR1 MNHEY and CDR2 SVGAGI. Here the CDR3 reads CASSSPYRDPSEAFF. In DNA, the CDR3 is TGTGCCAGCAGTTCCCCTTACAGGGACCCCTCCGAAGCTTTCTTT.

The table lists this clonotype with many counts. This chain links TRBV9 with TRBJ2-7; no firm D call. The CDR3 is made up of 15 amino acids. Germline V gives CDR1 SGDLS, CDR2 YYNGEE. V was clipped by 4 bases and J by 3 bases, with 17 bases between them. The CDR3 DNA reads as TGTGCCAGCAGCCCAAGACGAGAAGCGTTCTACGAGCAGTACTTC. Translated: CASSPRREAFYEQYF.

This clonotype was seen only a few times. The chain has TRBV18 and TRBJ1-6; D perhaps matches TRBD1 (5 bases). Trimming took off 5 bases at V and 5 bases at J, with 13 bases between the two ends. The CDR3 covers 15 residues. Germline V lookup: CDR1 KGHSH, CDR2 LQKENI. The CDR3 DNA reads as TGTGCCAGCTCATTTGGGACCGCCGATAATTCACCCCTCCACTTT. Translation: CASSFGTADNSPLHF.

This clonotype showed up just a few times. The chain couples TRBV29-1 to TRBJ1-2; TRBD1 is a possible D gene (6 bases). V gave up 7 bases and J gave up 0 bases, with 18 bases separating them. CDR1 and CDR2 from the germline V gene are SQVTM and ANQGSEA. The CDR3 extends over 15 amino acids. The CDR3 DNA reads as TGCAGCGCCGCAGCAGACAGGCCCTCTAACTATGGCTACACCTTC. Amino acid sequence: CSAAADRPSNYGYTF.

The CDR3 loop reads CASSLWTEPGLEEQFF. The DNA for the CDR3 is TGTGCCAGCAGTTTATGGACCGAGCCGGGACTGGAGGAGCAGTTCTTC. The chain joins TRBV28 to TRBJ2-1; tentatively, D is TRBD2 (6 bases). The CDR3 covers 16 residues. Per germline, CDR1 MDHEN and CDR2 SYDVKM. Trimming removed 0 bases from V and 10 bases from J, with 19 bases in between.

This clonotype was observed a few times. The CDR3 region has the DNA TGTGCCAGCAGTTTGACCGGGACTAGCGGGTTGAACCCTTACAATGAGCAGTTCTTC. Protein sequence: CASSLTGTSGLNPYNEQFF. The V and J genes are TRBV12-3 or TRBV12-4 and TRBJ2-1; 12 positions match TRBD2. CDR3 size: 19 residues. J lost 4 bases, V lost 3 bases, and 13 bases had no gene match.

The chain employs TRBV10-2 and TRBJ1-2; D gene ambiguous. CDR1 WSHSY and CDR2 SAAADI come from the germline V gene. The CDR3 has 12 amino acids. V was trimmed by 10 bases and J by 5 bases, leaving 14 bases between them. CDR3 amino acids: CATSRDDYGYTF. As DNA, the CDR3 is TGCGCCACGAGCCGGGATGATTATGGCTACACCTTC.

This clonotype has ten or more counts. The chain recombines TRBV9 with TRBJ1-6; no reliable D call. From germline, CDR1 is SGDLS and CDR2 YYNGEE. V lost 4 bases, J lost 0 bases, and 17 bases lay in between. CDR3 length equals 18 residues. CDR3 nucleotides: TGTGCCAGCAGCCCCAACGCCGGTAGGGACTCCTATAATTCACCCCTCCACTTT. Amino acid sequence: CASSPNAGRDSYNSPLHF.

In this sample, this clonotype turned up many times. The chain combines TRBV12-3 or TRBV12-4 with TRBJ2-7, with D perhaps matching TRBD1 (6 bases). V gave up 6 bases and J gave up 6 bases, with 15 bases separating them. CDR3 length equals 13 residues. Here the CDR3 reads CASRLDSLREQYF. DNA of the CDR3: TGTGCCAGCAGGCTGGACAGTCTGCGCGAGCAGTACTTC.

The V and J genes are TRBV20-1 and TRBJ1-1; 9 bases are shared with TRBD1. Germline-derived CDR1 and CDR2 are DFQATT and SNEGSKA (reference sequence). This CDR3 contains 16 residues. V lost 0 bases to trimming and J lost 3 bases; unmatched junction nucleotides: 8. CDR3 region: CSARDPRTGEDTEAFF. CDR3 coding DNA: TGCAGTGCTAGAGACCCAAGGACAGGGGAGGACACTGAAGCTTTCTTT.

This clonotype was observed a few times. This may be a read error, as it is one base from a much larger clone. The chain has TRBV7-9 and TRBJ2-6; D remains unclear. The germline gives CDR1 SEHNR, CDR2 FQNEAQ (reference sequence). V lost 5 bases and J 0 bases, leaving 2 bases between the germline ends. The CDR3 runs to 13 residues. In nucleotides, the CDR3 is TGTGCCAGCAGCCGCTCTGGGGCCAACGTCCTGACTTTC. Encoded protein: CASSRSGANVLTF.

About this clonotype itself: The junction shows a germline mismatch at one end, possibly a read error. The rearrangement joins TRBV20-1 to TRBJ2-3, with D hard to call. Germline V gives CDR1 DFQATT, CDR2 SNEGSKA (reference sequence). There are 12 residues in the CDR3. The DNA for the CDR3 is TGCAGTGCTAGCGCCACATCAGAGACGCAGTATTTT. This codes for CSASATSETQYF.

This clonotype has just a few counts. The chain has TRBV20-1 and TRBJ2-7, with 10 nucleotides matching TRBD2. This CDR3 is built from 13 residues. The V gene end was trimmed by 4 bases and the J gene end by 4 bases; junction bases not matched to a gene: 4. CDR1 is DFQATT, CDR2 SNEGSKA, per germline (reference sequence). In DNA, the CDR3 is TGCAGTGCTACTGGACTAGCGGAGTACGAGCAGTACTTC. Translation gives CSATGLAEYEQYF.

This clonotype was observed many times. The J gene is TRBJ2-3, the V gene TRBV5-1, with TRBD2 matching over 9 bases. This CDR3 spans 18 amino acids. V was pared by 0 bases and J by 5 bases, with 13 bases of the junction left unmatched. Germline V gene data show CDR1 as SGHRS and CDR2 as YFSETQ. The CDR3 nucleotides read TGCGCCAGCAGCTTGGCCGGAGGGGTAGCGGGAGTAGGAGATACGCAGTATTTT. Residues: CASSLAGGVAGVGDTQYF.

This clonotype was counted between two and nine times. The rearrangement joins TRBV29-1 to TRBJ2-3; D is uncertain. The V gene lost 3 bases and the J gene lost 8 bases, with 15 bases spanning the gap. Germline-derived CDR1 and CDR2 are SQVTM and ANQGSEA. The CDR3 length is 13 residues. CDR3 loop: CSVEPPPDGTQYF. The CDR3 region has the DNA TGCAGCGTTGAGCCCCCCCCGGATGGTACGCAGTATTTT.

This clonotype was seen at least ten times. V usage is TRBV12-3 or TRBV12-4 and J usage is TRBJ1-6; TRBD1 aligns across 9 bases. V trimming: 0 bases; J trimming: 2 bases; junction bases outside the gene matches: 11. CDR3 length: 20 amino acids. The CDR3 reads CASSLAPHQQGAAYNSPLHF. The CDR3 DNA sequence: TGTGCCAGCAGTTTAGCCCCCCATCAACAGGGGGCCGCCTATAATTCACCCCTCCACTTT.

This clonotype came up many times. The chain recombines TRBV29-1 with TRBJ2-7; D call uncertain. V gave up 5 bases and J gave up 0 bases, with 8 bases separating them. Germline V CDR1 and CDR2: SQVTM, ANQGSEA. The CDR3 has 12 residues. As DNA, the CDR3 is TGCAGCGTTTCTTCCGACTCCTACGAGCAGTACTTC. Its translation is CSVSSDSYEQYF.

Ten or more counts support this clonotype. The chain carries TRBV20-1 and TRBJ2-4; D unclear. V was cut by 4 bases and J by 0 bases, with 4 bases left in between. The CDR3 is made up of 12 amino acids. The germline gives CDR1 DFQATT, CDR2 SNEGSKA (reference sequence). DNA for the CDR3: TGCAGTGCTAATCTAGCCAAAAACATTCAGTACTTC. The encoded protein is CSANLAKNIQYF.

The V call is TRBV12-3 or TRBV12-4, the J call TRBJ2-5; unclear D gene. Between the trimmed V and J ends, which lost 2 bases and 4 bases, there was a span of 8 bases. The CDR3 extends over 13 amino acids. CDR3 sequence reads: CASSLNSGETQYF. DNA of the CDR3: TGTGCCAGCAGTTTAAACTCAGGAGAGACCCAGTACTTC.

The chain recombines TRBV25-1 with TRBJ2-1, with a weak D call TRBD1 (7 bases). V lost 3 bases to trimming and J lost 3 bases, with 18 bases between them. Germline assignment: CDR1 MGHDK and CDR2 SYGVNS. The CDR3 spans 17 residues. DNA for the CDR3: TGTGCCAGCAGTGAGCCCGGGGTCAGGGGGGTCTACAATGAGCAGTTCTTC. Translating it yields CASSEPGVRGVYNEQFF.